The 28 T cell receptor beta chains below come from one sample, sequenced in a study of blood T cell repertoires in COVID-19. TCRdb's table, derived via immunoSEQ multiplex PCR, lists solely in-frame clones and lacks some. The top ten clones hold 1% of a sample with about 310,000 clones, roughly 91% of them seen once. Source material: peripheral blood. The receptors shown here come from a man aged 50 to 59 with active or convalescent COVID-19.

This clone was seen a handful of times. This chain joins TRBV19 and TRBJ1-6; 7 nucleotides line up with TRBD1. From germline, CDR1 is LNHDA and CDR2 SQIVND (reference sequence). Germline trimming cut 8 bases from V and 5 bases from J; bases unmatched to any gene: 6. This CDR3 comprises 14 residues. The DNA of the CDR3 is TGTGCCAGTCGTGAGGGACAGCATAATTCACCCCTCCACTTT. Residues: CASREGQHNSPLHF.

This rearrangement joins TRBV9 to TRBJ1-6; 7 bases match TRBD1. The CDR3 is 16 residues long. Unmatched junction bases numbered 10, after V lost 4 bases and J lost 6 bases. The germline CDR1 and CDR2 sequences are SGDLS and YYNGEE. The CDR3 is CASSIRDSEINSPLHF. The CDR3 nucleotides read TGTGCCAGCAGCATCCGGGACAGCGAAATTAATTCACCCCTCCACTTT.

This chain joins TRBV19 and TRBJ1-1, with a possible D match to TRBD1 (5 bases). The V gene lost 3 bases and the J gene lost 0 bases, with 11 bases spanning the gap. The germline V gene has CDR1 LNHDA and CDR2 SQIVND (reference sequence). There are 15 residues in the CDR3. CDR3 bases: TGTGCCAGTAGTATTTGGCCCAGGGTGAACACTGAAGCTTTCTTT. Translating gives CASSIWPRVNTEAFF. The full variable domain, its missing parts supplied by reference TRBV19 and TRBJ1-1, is DGGITQSPKYLFRKEGQNVTLSCEQNLNHDAMYWYRQDPGQGLRLIYYSQIVNDFQKGDIAEGYSVSREKKESFPLTVTSAQKNPTAFYLCASSIWPRVNTEAFFGQGTRLTVV.

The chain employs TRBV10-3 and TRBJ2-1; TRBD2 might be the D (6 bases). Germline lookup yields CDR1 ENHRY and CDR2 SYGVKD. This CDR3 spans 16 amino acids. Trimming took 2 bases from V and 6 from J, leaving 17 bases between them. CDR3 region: CAISEQIGGTVNEQFF. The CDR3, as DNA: TGTGCCATCAGTGAGCAAATAGGAGGGACTGTCAATGAGCAGTTCTTC.

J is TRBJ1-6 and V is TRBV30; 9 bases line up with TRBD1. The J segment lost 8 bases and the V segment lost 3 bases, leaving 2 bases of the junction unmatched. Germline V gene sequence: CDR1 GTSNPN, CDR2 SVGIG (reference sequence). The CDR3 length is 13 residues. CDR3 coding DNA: TGTGCCTGGAGCCGGGACAGGGATTCACCCCTCCACTTT. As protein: CAWSRDRDSPLHF.

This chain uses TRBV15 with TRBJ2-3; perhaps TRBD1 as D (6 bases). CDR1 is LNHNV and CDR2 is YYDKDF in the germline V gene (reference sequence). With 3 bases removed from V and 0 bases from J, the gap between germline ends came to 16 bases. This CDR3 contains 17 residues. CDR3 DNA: TGTGCCACCAGCAGGTTCGGGACAATCCCTAGCACAGATACGCAGTATTTT. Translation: CATSRFGTIPSTDTQYF.

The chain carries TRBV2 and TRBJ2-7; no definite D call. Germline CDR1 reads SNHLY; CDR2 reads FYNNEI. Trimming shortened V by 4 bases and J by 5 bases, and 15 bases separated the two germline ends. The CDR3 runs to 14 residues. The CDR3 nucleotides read TGTGCCAGCAGTGGAGAGAGATTTTACGACGAGCAGTACTTC. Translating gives CASSGERFYDEQYF.

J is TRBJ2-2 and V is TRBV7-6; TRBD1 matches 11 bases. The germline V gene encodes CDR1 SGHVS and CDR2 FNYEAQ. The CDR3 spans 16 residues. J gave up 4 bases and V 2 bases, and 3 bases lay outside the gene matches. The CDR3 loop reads CASSLSDRGRTGELFF. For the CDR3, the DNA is TGTGCCAGCAGCTTATCGGACAGGGGGCGCACCGGGGAGCTGTTTTTT.

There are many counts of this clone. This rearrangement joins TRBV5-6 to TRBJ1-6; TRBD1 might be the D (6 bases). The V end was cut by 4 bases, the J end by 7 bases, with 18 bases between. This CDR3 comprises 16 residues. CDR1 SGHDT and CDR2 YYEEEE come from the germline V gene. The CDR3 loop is CASSPDGGARNSPLHF. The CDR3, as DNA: TGTGCCAGCAGCCCCGATGGGGGGGCACGGAATTCACCCCTCCACTTT.

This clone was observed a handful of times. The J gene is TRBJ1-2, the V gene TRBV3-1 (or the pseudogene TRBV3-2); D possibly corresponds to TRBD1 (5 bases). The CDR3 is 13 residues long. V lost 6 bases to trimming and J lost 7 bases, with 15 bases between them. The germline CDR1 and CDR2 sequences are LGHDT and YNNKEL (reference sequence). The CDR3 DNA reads TGTGCCAGCAGACTCGACGGGGGGAGTGGCTACACCTTC. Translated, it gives CASRLDGGSGYTF.

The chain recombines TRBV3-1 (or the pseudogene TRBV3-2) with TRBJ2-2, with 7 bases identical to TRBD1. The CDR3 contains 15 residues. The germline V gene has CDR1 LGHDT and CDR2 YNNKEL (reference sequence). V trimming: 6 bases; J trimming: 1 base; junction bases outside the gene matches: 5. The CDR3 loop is CASRRTGENTGELFF. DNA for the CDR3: TGTGCCAGCAGACGCACAGGGGAGAACACCGGGGAGCTGTTTTTT.

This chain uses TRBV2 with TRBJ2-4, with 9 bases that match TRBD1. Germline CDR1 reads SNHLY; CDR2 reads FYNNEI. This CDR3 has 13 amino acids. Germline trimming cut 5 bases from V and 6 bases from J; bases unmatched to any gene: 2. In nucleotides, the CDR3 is TGTGCCAGCAGTACGGGACAGGGAAACATTCAGTACTTC. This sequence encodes CASSTGQGNIQYF.

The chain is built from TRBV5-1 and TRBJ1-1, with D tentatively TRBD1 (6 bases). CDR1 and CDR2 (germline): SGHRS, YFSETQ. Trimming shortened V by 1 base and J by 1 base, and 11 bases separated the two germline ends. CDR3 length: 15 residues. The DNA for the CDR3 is TGCGCCAGCAGCTTGACAGGGATTAGGAACACTGAAGCTTTCTTT. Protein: CASSLTGIRNTEAFF.

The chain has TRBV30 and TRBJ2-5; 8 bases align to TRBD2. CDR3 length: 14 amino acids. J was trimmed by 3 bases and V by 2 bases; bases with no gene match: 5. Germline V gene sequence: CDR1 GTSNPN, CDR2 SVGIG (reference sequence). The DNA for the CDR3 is TGTGCCTGGAGTACTAGCGGAGGCAAAGAGACCCAGTACTTC. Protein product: CAWSTSGGKETQYF. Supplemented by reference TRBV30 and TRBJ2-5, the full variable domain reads SQTIHQWPATLVQPVGSPLSLECTVEGTSNPNLYWYRQAAGRGLQLLFYSVGIGQISSEVPQNLSASRPQDRQFILSSKKLLLSDSGFYLCAWSTSGGKETQYFGPGTRLLVL.

CDR3 amino acids: CASSLVPGSNYEQYF. DNA for the CDR3: TGCGCCAGCAGCTTGGTTCCAGGGTCAAACTACGAGCAGTACTTC. This rearrangement joins TRBV5-1 to TRBJ2-7; possible D gene TRBD1, 5 bases. Per the germline V gene, CDR1 is SGHRS and CDR2 is YFSETQ. CDR3 length: 15 residues. V was cut by 0 bases and J by 3 bases, with 13 bases left in between.

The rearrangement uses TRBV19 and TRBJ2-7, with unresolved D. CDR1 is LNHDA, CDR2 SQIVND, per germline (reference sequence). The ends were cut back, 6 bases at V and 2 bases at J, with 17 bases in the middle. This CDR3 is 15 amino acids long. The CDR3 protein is CASSPLPGATYEQYF. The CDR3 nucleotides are TGTGCCAGTAGCCCCCTACCGGGTGCCACCTACGAGCAGTACTTC.

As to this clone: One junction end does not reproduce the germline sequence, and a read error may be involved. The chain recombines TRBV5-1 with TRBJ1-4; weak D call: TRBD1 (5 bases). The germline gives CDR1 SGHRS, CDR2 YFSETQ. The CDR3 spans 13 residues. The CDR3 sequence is CASRLGQNEKLFF. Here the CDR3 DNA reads TGCGCCAGCAGATTGGGGCAGAATGAAAAACTGTTTTTT.

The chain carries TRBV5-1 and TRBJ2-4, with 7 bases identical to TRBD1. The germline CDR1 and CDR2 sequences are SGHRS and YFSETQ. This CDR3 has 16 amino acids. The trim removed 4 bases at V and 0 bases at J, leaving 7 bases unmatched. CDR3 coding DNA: TGCGCCAGCAGCGGGGGACAGTCAATAGCCAAAAACATTCAGTACTTC. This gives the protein CASSGGQSIAKNIQYF. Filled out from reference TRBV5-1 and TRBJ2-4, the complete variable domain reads KAGVTQTPRYLIKTRGQQVTLSCSPISGHRSVSWYQQTPGQGLQFLFEYFSETQRNKGNFPGRFSGRQFSNSRSEMNVSTLELGDSALYLCASSGGQSIAKNIQYFGAGTRLSVL.

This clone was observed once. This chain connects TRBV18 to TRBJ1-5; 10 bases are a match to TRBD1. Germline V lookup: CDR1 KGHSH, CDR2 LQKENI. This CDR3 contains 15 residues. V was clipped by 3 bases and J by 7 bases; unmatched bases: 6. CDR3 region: CASSPTGGRQQPQHF. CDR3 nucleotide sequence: TGTGCCAGCTCACCGACAGGGGGCAGGCAACAGCCCCAGCATTTT. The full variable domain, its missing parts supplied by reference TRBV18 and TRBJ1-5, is NAGVMQNPRHLVRRRGQEARLRCSPMKGHSHVYWYRQLPEEGLKFMVYLQKENIIDESGMPKERFSAEFPKEGPSILRIQQVVRGDSAAYFCASSPTGGRQQPQHFGDGTRLSIL.

In DNA form, the CDR3 reads TGTGCCAGCAGTTTGGCTTATGGCTACACCTTC. The encoded protein is CASSLAYGYTF. This rearrangement joins TRBV28 to TRBJ1-2; D remains unclear. The CDR3 runs to 11 residues. The ends were cut back, 3 bases at V and 5 bases at J, with 4 bases in the middle. Germline CDR1 reads MDHEN; CDR2 reads SYDVKM.

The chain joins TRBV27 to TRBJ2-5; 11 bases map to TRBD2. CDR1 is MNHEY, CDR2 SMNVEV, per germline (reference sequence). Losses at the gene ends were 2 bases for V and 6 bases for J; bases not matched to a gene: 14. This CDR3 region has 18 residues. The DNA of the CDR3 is TGTGCCAGCAGTTTAAGGGCGATTGGGACTAGCGGTAAGAAGACCCAGTACTTC. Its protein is CASSLRAIGTSGKKTQYF.

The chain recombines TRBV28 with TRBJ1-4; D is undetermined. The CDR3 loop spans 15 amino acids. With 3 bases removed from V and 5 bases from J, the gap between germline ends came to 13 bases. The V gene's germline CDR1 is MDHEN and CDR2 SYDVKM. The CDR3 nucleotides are TGTGCCAGCAGTTTCCAGAGGCGCATAAATGAAAAACTGTTTTTT. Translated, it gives CASSFQRRINEKLFF.

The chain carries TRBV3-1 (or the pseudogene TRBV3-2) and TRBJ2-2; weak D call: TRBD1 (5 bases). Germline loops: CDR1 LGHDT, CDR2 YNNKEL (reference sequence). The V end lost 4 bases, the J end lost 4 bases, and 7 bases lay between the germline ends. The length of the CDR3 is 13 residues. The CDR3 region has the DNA TGTGCCAGCAGCCGCCAGGGCACCGGGGAGCTGTTTTTT. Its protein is CASSRQGTGELFF.

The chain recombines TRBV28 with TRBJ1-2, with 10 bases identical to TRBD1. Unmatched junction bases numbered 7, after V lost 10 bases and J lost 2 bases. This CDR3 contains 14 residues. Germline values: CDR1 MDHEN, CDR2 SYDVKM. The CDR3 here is CAIAGTGANYGYTF. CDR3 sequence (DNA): TGTGCCATCGCCGGGACAGGGGCCAACTATGGCTACACCTTC.

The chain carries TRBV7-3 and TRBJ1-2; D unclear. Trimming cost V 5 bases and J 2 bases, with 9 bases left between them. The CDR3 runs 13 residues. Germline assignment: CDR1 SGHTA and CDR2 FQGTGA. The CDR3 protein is CASSPGENYGYTF. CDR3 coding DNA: TGTGCCAGCAGCCCCGGGGAGAACTATGGCTACACCTTC.

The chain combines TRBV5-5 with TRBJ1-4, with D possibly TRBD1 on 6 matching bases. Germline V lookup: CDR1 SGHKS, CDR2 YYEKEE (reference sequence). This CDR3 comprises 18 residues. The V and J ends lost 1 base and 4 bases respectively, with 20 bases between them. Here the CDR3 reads CASSLIWTAREGNEKLFF. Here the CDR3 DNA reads TGTGCCAGCAGCTTGATTTGGACAGCTCGAGAGGGTAATGAAAAACTGTTTTTT.

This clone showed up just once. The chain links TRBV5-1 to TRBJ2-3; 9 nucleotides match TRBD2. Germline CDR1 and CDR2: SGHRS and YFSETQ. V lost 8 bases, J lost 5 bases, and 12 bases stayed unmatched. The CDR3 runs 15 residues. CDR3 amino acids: CASYTGTSRGDTQYF. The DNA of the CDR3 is TGCGCCAGTTATACAGGGACTAGCCGAGGAGATACGCAGTATTTT. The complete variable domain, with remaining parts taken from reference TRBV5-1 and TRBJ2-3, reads KAGVTQTPRYLIKTRGQQVTLSCSPISGHRSVSWYQQTPGQGLQFLFEYFSETQRNKGNFPGRFSGRQFSNSRSEMNVSTLELGDSALYLCASYTGTSRGDTQYFGPGTRLTVL.

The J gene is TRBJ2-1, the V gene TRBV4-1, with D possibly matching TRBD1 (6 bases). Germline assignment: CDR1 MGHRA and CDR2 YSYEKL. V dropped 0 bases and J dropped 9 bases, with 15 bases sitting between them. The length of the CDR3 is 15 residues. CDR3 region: CASSQDPGVSTEQFF. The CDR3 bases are TGCGCCAGCAGCCAAGACCCAGGGGTGTCCACTGAGCAGTTCTTC.